Listed below are T cell receptor beta chains from one sample, sequenced in a study of blood T cell repertoires in COVID-19. Clones were read by immunoSEQ multiplex PCR, and TCRdb kept only the in-frame ones, dropping some. The sample includes some 400,000 clones, about 90% of them seen just once. Sequencing input: PBMCs or T cells enriched from blood (not recorded which). These receptors came from a man aged 25 to 40 who had recovered from COVID-19. The CDR3 runs from the conserved cysteine through the conserved F or W. A D gene is named only where the DNA matches it firmly. Size values are once, few and many counts, or a class for expanded clones, and some rows have none.

v_gene: TRBV27
d_gene: .
abundance: .
j_gene: TRBJ2-3
CDR3nt: TGTGCCAGCAGCTATCAACAGGGAGCTGGAGATACGCAGTATTTT
CDR3aa: CASSYQQGAGDTQYF

v_gene: TRBV12-2
d_gene: .
abundance: .
j_gene: TRBJ2-1
CDR3nt: TGTGCAAGTCGCGATCAGACAGGTGGGAATGAGCAGTTCTTC
CDR3aa: CASRDQTGGNEQFF

v_gene: TRBV7-3
d_gene: TRBD2
abundance: .
j_gene: TRBJ2-7
CDR3nt: TGTGCCAGCAGCTTAAGTCGACTAGCGGGGACCTACGAGCAGTACTTC
CDR3aa: CASSLSRLAGTYEQYF

v_gene: TRBV11-2
d_gene: TRBD1
abundance: .
j_gene: TRBJ2-1
CDR3nt: TGTGCCAGCCGGACAGGGGGCCTGAACAGAGGCTCCTACAATGAGCAGTTCTTC
CDR3aa: CASRTGGLNRGSYNEQFF

v_gene: TRBV12-5
d_gene: .
abundance: .
j_gene: TRBJ2-7
CDR3nt: TGTGCTAGCGGTCCGGGTCAGGGGCCTTTTGACTACGAGCAGTACTTC
CDR3aa: CASGPGQGPFDYEQYF

v_gene: TRBV6-5
d_gene: TRBD2
abundance: once
j_gene: TRBJ2-1
CDR3nt: TGTGCCAGCAGTTACTCAGCGGGAGGCGGCAATGAGCAGTTCTTC
CDR3aa: CASSYSAGGGNEQFF

v_gene: TRBV5-6
d_gene: .
abundance: .
j_gene: TRBJ1-6
CDR3nt: TGTGCCAGCAGCTTGGCCCTAACGGGGTATTCACCCCTCCACTTT
CDR3aa: CASSLALTGYSPLHF

v_gene: TRBV6-2/TRBV6-3
d_gene: .
abundance: .
j_gene: TRBJ2-7
CDR3nt: TGTGCCAGCAGTTACTCGGGGGACTCCCCCCGAGGGGCCTACGAGCAGTACTTC
CDR3aa: CASSYSGDSPRGAYEQYF

v_gene: TRBV6-5
d_gene: TRBD1
abundance: .
j_gene: TRBJ2-2
CDR3nt: TGTGCCAGCAGCCGAAACAGGGGGCAAACCGGGGAGCTGTTTTTT
CDR3aa: CASSRNRGQTGELFF

v_gene: TRBV6-5
d_gene: .
abundance: .
j_gene: TRBJ2-2
CDR3nt: TGTGCCAGCAGTTACGGAGTCTCCGGGGAGCTGTTTTTT
CDR3aa: CASSYGVSGELFF

v_gene: TRBV2
d_gene: TRBD1
abundance: .
j_gene: TRBJ1-1
CDR3nt: TGTGCCAGCCAAGGACAGGGGTGGTACACTGAAGCTTTCTTT
CDR3aa: CASQGQGWYTEAFF

v_gene: TRBV6-2/TRBV6-3
d_gene: .
abundance: .
j_gene: TRBJ2-1
CDR3nt: TGTGCCAGCAGTTACCTCCATAGGCTAGTGAGTGACAATGAGCAGTTCTTC
CDR3aa: CASSYLHRLVSDNEQFF

v_gene: TRBV19
d_gene: .
abundance: .
j_gene: TRBJ1-1
CDR3nt: TGTGCCAGTACTCCTATGGTCAGGACACCGAACACTGAAGCTTTCTTT
CDR3aa: CASTPMVRTPNTEAFF

v_gene: TRBV6-5
d_gene: TRBD1
abundance: once
j_gene: TRBJ2-5
CDR3nt: TGTGCCAGCAGACAGGGGGTGGAGACCCAGTACTTC
CDR3aa: CASRQGVETQYF

v_gene: TRBV10-2
d_gene: TRBD1
abundance: .
j_gene: TRBJ1-1
CDR3nt: TGCGCCAGCAGTCATGGACAGGGAAACACTGAAGCTTTCTTT
CDR3aa: CASSHGQGNTEAFF

v_gene: TRBV6-1
d_gene: TRBD1
abundance: few
j_gene: TRBJ1-1
CDR3nt: TGTGCCAGCAGTGAAAAGGGGGCGTTCACTGAAGCTTTCTTT
CDR3aa: CASSEKGAFTEAFF

v_gene: TRBV30
d_gene: .
abundance: .
j_gene: TRBJ2-5
CDR3nt: TGTGCCTGGAGTCCTTTCTTCCTGGCGACCCAGTACTTC
CDR3aa: CAWSPFFLATQYF

v_gene: TRBV10-1
d_gene: .
abundance: few
j_gene: TRBJ1-1
CDR3nt: TGCGCCAGCAGTGAGGAGCGGGGGACTGAAGCTTTCTTT
CDR3aa: CASSEERGTEAFF

v_gene: TRBV19
d_gene: .
abundance: .
j_gene: TRBJ1-1
CDR3nt: TGTGCCAGTACACGGGTGGCGGGATGGGAAGCTTTCTTT
CDR3aa: CASTRVAGWEAFF

v_gene: TRBV9
d_gene: .
abundance: .
j_gene: TRBJ1-5
CDR3nt: TGTGCCAGCAGCGTAGAGGCAGGCCAAAATCAGCCCCAGCATTTT
CDR3aa: CASSVEAGQNQPQHF

v_gene: TRBV6-5
d_gene: .
abundance: .
j_gene: TRBJ1-2
CDR3nt: TGTGCCAGCATCGAAGACAGTTTTTCCTTTTATGGCTACACCTTC
CDR3aa: CASIEDSFSFYGYTF

v_gene: TRBV6-5
d_gene: TRBD1
abundance: .
j_gene: TRBJ1-4
CDR3nt: TGTGCCAGTGGGGACAGGCCGGGGGAAAAACTGTTTTTT
CDR3aa: CASGDRPGEKLFF

v_gene: TRBV6-1
d_gene: .
abundance: .
j_gene: TRBJ1-2
CDR3nt: TGTGCCAGCAGTGAAGCCCCCGACGGAGCAATTTATGGCTACACCTTC
CDR3aa: CASSEAPDGAIYGYTF

v_gene: TRBV6-5
d_gene: .
abundance: .
j_gene: TRBJ1-1
CDR3nt: TGTGCCACTACAACCATCGGGGGGCACACTGAAGCTTTCTTT
CDR3aa: CATTTIGGHTEAFF

v_gene: TRBV4-3
d_gene: .
abundance: .
j_gene: TRBJ2-1
CDR3nt: TGCGCCAGCAGCCAAGACAGGGTTTCCTACAATGAGCAGTTCTTC
CDR3aa: CASSQDRVSYNEQFF

v_gene: TRBV12-3/TRBV12-4
d_gene: .
abundance: .
j_gene: TRBJ2-7
CDR3nt: TGTGCCAGCAGTTTCTCTCGTTACGAGCAGTACTTC
CDR3aa: CASSFSRYEQYF

v_gene: TRBV7-2
d_gene: .
abundance: .
j_gene: TRBJ2-1
CDR3nt: TGTGCCAGCAGCTCAAAGGACAGCTACAATGAGCAGTTCTTC
CDR3aa: CASSSKDSYNEQFF

v_gene: TRBV3-1/TRBV3-2
d_gene: TRBD1
abundance: .
j_gene: TRBJ2-7
CDR3nt: TGTGCCAGCAGCCGAGGGGGCACCAGCTACGAGCAGTACTTC
CDR3aa: CASSRGGTSYEQYF

v_gene: TRBV10-3
d_gene: .
abundance: .
j_gene: TRBJ1-5
CDR3nt: TGTGCCATCAGTGAGTCAGGGGCAGGCCAGGGGTATAGCAATCAGCCCCAGCATTTT
CDR3aa: CAISESGAGQGYSNQPQHF

v_gene: TRBV3-1/TRBV3-2
d_gene: .
abundance: .
j_gene: TRBJ1-6
CDR3nt: TGTGCCAGCAGCGATCAGGGTTTCGGATTCAAGTCACCCCTCCACTTT
CDR3aa: CASSDQGFGFKSPLHF

v_gene: TRBV12-5
d_gene: TRBD2
abundance: once
j_gene: TRBJ2-3
CDR3nt: TGTGCTAGTGCCCTCGGTAGCGGGGGGGTTAGCACAGATACGCAGTATTTT
CDR3aa: CASALGSGGVSTDTQYF

v_gene: TRBV30
d_gene: .
abundance: .
j_gene: TRBJ1-2
CDR3nt: TGTGCCTGGAGTCCCCTTTATGGCTACACCTTC
CDR3aa: CAWSPLYGYTF

v_gene: TRBV4-1
d_gene: .
abundance: .
j_gene: TRBJ1-2
CDR3nt: TGCGCCAGCAGCCAAGTTGGGGGCCCTAGCTATGGCTACACCTTC
CDR3aa: CASSQVGGPSYGYTF

v_gene: TRBV6-5
d_gene: .
abundance: .
j_gene: TRBJ1-4
CDR3nt: TGTGCCAGCAGCCACAGGGACGGGGGGGAAAAACTGTTTTTT
CDR3aa: CASSHRDGGEKLFF

v_gene: TRBV9
d_gene: .
abundance: .
j_gene: TRBJ2-3
CDR3nt: TGTGCCAGCAGCGTAGAGGGTGTTGCGGGGCCCACAGATACGCAGTATTTT
CDR3aa: CASSVEGVAGPTDTQYF